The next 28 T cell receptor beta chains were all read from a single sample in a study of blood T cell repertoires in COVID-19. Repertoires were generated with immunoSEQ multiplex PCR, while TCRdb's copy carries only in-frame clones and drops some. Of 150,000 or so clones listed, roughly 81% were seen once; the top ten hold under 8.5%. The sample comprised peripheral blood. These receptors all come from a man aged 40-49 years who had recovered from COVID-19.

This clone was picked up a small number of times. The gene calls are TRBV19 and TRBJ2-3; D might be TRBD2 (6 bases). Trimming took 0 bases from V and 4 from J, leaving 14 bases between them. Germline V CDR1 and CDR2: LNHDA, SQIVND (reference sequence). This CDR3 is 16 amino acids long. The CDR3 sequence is CASSIDPGLRADTQYF. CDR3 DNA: TGTGCCAGTAGTATAGATCCGGGACTCAGGGCAGATACGCAGTATTTT.

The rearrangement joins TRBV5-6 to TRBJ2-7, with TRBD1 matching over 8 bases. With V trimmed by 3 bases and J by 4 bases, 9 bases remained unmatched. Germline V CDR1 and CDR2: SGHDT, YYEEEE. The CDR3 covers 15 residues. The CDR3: CASSSLQGAEYEQYF. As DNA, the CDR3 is TGTGCCAGCAGCTCACTTCAGGGGGCTGAGTACGAGCAGTACTTC. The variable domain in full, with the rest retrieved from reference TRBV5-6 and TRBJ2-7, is DAGVTQSPTHLIKTRGQQVTLRCSPKSGHDTVSWYQQALGQGPQFIFQYYEEEERQRGNFPDRFSGHQFPNYSSELNVNALLLGDSALYLCASSSLQGAEYEQYFGPGTRLTVT.

In DNA, the CDR3 is TGTGCCAGCAGTGACCGGGACACCACAACTAATGAAAAACTGTTTTTT. Encoded protein: CASSDRDTTTNEKLFF. The V gene is TRBV6-2 or TRBV6-3, the J gene TRBJ1-4; perhaps TRBD1 as D (6 bases). This CDR3 is 16 amino acids long. With 5 bases removed from V and 0 bases from J, the gap between germline ends came to 13 bases. Germline CDR1 reads MNHEY; CDR2 reads SVGEGT.

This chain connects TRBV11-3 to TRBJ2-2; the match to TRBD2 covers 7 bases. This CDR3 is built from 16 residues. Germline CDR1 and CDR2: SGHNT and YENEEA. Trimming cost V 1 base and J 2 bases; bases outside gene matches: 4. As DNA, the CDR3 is TGTGCCAGCAGCTTAGCCGGGACTACTAACACCGGGGAGCTGTTTTTT. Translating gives CASSLAGTTNTGELFF.

The CDR3 loop is CASSPGLAGGNQETQYF. The CDR3 nucleotides read TGCGCCAGCAGCCCGGGACTAGCGGGAGGGAACCAAGAGACCCAGTACTTC. The V gene is TRBV5-1, the J gene TRBJ2-5; TRBD2 matches at 16 bases. CDR3 length: 17 residues. V lost 4 bases, J lost 0 bases, and 3 bases stayed unmatched. CDR1 and CDR2 (germline): SGHRS, YFSETQ. Together with reference TRBV5-1 and TRBJ2-5, the CDR3 gives the full variable domain: KAGVTQTPRYLIKTRGQQVTLSCSPISGHRSVSWYQQTPGQGLQFLFEYFSETQRNKGNFPGRFSGRQFSNSRSEMNVSTLELGDSALYLCASSPGLAGGNQETQYFGPGTRLLVL.

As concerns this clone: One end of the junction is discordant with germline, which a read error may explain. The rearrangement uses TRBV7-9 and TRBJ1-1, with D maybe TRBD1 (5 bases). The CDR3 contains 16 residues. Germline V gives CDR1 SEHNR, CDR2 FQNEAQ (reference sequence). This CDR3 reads CASSFGDQGRGESSLF. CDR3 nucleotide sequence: TGTGCCAGCAGCTTTGGGGATCAAGGTCGGGGGGAGTCATCTCTCTTT.

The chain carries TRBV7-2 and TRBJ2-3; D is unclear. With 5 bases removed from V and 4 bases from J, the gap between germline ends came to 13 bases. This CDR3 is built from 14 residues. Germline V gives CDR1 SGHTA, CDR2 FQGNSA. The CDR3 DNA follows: TGTGCCAGCAGCCTGGCATACGCAGCAGATACGCAGTATTTT. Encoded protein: CASSLAYAADTQYF.

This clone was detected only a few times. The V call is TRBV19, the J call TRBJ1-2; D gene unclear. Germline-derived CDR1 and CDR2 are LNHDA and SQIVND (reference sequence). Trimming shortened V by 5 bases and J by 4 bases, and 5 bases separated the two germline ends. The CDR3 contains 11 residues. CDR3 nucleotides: TGTGCCAGTAGTCCTTCCTATGGCTACACCTTC. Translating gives CASSPSYGYTF.

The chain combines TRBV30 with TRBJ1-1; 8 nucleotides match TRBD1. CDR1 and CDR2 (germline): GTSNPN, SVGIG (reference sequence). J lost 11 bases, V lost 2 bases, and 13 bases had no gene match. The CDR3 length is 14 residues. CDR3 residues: CAWSNLRDRKGAFF. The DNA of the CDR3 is TGTGCCTGGAGTAACCTCCGGGACAGGAAGGGGGCTTTCTTT.

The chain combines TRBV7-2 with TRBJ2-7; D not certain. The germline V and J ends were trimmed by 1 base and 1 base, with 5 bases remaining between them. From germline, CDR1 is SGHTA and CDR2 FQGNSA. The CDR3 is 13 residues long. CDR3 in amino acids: CASSLDTSYEQYF. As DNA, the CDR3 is TGTGCCAGCAGCTTAGACACGTCCTACGAGCAGTACTTC.

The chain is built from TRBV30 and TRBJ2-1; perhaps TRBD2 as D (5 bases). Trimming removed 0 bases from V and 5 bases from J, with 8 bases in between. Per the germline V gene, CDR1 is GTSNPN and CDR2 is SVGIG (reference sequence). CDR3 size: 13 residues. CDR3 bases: TGTGCCTGGAGTGTAGGAGGAAACAATGAGCAGTTCTTC. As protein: CAWSVGGNNEQFF.

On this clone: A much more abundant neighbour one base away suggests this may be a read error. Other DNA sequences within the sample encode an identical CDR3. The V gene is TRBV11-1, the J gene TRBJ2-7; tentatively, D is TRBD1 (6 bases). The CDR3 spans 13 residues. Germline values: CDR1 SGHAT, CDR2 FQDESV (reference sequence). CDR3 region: CASSFRGRYEQYF. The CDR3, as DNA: TGTGCCAGCAGCTTCAGGGGCCGGTACGAGCAATACTTC.

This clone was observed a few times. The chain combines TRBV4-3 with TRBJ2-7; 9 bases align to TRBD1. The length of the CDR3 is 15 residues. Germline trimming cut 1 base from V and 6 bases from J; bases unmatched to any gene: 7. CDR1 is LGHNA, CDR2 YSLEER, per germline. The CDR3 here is CASSQVGTGSLEQYF. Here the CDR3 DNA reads TGCGCCAGCAGCCAAGTGGGGACAGGGTCCCTCGAGCAGTACTTC.

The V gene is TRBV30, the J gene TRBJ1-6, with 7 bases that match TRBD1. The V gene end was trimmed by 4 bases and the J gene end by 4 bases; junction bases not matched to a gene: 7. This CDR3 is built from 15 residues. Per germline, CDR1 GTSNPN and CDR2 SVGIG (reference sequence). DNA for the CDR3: TGTGCCTGGAAGTCGATACAGGGGTATAATTCACCCCTCCACTTT. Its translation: CAWKSIQGYNSPLHF.

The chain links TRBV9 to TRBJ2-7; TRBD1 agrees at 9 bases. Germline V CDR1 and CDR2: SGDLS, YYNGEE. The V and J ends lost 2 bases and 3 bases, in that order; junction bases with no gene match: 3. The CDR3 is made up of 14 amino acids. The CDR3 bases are TGTGCCAGCAGCGTCGGACAGGGGAACTACGAGCAGTACTTC. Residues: CASSVGQGNYEQYF.

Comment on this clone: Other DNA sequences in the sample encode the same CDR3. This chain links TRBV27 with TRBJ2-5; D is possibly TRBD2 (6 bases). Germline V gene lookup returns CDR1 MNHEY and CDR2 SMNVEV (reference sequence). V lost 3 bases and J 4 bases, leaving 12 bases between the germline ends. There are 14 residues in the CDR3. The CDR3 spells CASSLGGARETQYF. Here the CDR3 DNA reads TGTGCCAGCAGTTTGGGAGGAGCAAGAGAGACCCAGTACTTC.

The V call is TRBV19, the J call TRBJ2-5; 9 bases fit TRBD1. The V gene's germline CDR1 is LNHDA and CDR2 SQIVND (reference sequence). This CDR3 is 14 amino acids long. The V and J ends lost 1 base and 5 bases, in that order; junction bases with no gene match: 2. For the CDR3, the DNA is TGTGCCAGTAGTATAGGGGGGACAGGGGAGACCCAGTACTTC. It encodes CASSIGGTGETQYF.

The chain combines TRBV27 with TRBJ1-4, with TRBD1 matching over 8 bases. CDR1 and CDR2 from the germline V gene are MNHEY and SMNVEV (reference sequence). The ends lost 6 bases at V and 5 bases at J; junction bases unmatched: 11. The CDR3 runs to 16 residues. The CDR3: CASSPEYRQGNEKLFF. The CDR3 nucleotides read TGTGCCAGCAGCCCGGAGTATCGACAGGGGAATGAAAAACTGTTTTTT.

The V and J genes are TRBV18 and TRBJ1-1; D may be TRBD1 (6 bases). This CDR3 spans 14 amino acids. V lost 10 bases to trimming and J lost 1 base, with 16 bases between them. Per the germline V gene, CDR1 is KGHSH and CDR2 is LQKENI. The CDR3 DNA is TGTGCCACCTACCTCAACAGGGAGAACACTGAAGCTTTCTTT. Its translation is CATYLNRENTEAFF.

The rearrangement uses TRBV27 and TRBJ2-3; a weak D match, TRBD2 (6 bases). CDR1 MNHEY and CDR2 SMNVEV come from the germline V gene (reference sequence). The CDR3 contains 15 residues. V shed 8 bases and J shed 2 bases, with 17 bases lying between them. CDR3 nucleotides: TGTGCCAGCCGCCCTGGGACGGACTACACAGATACGCAGTATTTT. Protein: CASRPGTDYTDTQYF.

The CDR3 DNA reads as TGCAGTGCTAGGGGGGGAGATACGCAGTATTTT. It is translated as CSARGGDTQYF. J is TRBJ2-3 and V is TRBV20-1; a weak D match, TRBD2 (6 bases). This CDR3 region has 11 residues. Germline CDR1 is DFQATT and CDR2 is SNEGSKA (reference sequence). V lost 3 bases to trimming and J lost 5 bases, with 6 bases between them.

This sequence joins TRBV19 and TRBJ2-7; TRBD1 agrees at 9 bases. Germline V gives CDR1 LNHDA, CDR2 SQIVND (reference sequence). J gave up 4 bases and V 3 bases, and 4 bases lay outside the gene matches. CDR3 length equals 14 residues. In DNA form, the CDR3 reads TGTGCCAGTAGTATGGGACAGGGCGGGTACGAGCAGTACTTC. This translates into CASSMGQGGYEQYF.

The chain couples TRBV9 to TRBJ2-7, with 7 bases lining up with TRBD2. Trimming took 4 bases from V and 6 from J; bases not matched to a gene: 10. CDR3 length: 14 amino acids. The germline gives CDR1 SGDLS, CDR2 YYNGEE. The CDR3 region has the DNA TGTGCCAGCAGCCCACAGGCGGGGGAAAGCGAGCAGTACTTC. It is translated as CASSPQAGESEQYF.

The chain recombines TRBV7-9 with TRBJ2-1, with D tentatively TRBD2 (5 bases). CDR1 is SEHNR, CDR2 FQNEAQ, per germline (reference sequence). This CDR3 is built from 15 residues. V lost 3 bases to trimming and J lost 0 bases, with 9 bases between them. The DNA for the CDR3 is TGTGCCAGCAGCTTTAGCGAGAGCTCCTACAATGAGCAGTTCTTC. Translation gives CASSFSESSYNEQFF.

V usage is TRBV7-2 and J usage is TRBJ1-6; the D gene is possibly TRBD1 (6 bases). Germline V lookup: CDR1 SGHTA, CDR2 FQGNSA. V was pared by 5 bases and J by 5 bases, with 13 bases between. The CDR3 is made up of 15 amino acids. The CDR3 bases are TGTGCCAGCAGCCCATGGACAGCTAATAATTCACCCCTCCACTTT. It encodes CASSPWTANNSPLHF.

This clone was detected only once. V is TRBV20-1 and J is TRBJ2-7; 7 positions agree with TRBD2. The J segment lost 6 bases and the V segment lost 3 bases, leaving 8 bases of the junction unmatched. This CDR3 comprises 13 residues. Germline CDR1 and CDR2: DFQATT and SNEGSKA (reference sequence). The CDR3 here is CSASRGLSGEQYF. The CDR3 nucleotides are TGCAGTGCTAGTAGGGGACTATCCGGCGAGCAGTACTTC.

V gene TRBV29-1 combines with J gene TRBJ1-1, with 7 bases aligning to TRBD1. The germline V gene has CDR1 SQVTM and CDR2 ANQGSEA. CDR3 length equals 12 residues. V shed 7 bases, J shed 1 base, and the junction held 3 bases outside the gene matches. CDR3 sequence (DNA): TGCAGCGCTGGACAGGCGAACACTGAAGCTTTCTTT. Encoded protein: CSAGQANTEAFF.

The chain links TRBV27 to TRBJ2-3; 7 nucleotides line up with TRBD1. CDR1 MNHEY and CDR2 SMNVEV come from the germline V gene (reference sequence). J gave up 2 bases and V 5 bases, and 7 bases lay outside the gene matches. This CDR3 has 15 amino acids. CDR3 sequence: CASSARDSYTDTQYF. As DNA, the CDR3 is TGTGCCAGCAGTGCCCGGGACAGTTACACAGATACGCAGTATTTT.